The 31 T cell receptor beta chains below were found in one sample sequenced in a study of identical twins (dated by TCRdb to 2016 to 2017). Library preparation employed 5' RACE. TCRdb shows the sequencer as Illumina HiSeq 2000. TCRdb trimmed public reads at Q25 via fastp, called clones via MiXCR and kept in-frame beta chains. Rows with one shared CDR3 protein collapse into an entry with the most common genes and DNA. The table for this sample lists about 530,000 distinct CDR3 sequences; approximately 20% of them were counted only once. The ten most abundant clones make up around 0.47% of the sample. This sample also appeared in a second study, on yellow fever vaccine responses in identical twins.

Sequencing was done on a sample of CD4+ T cells sorted from blood. These receptors all come from a woman aged 18-35 years in good health.

The CDR3 sequence is CASSPLDYYNTGELFF. The CDR3 DNA is TGTGCCAGCAGCCCGTTGGACTACTACAACACCGGGGAGCTGTTTTTT. The J gene is TRBJ2-2, the V gene TRBV3-1; TRBD2 might be the D (6 bases). Trimming took 4 bases from V and 2 from J, leaving 14 bases between them. The germline V gene has CDR1 LGHDT and CDR2 YNNKEL (reference sequence). The CDR3 consists of 16 residues.

This clonotype showed up just a few times. J is TRBJ1-1 and V is TRBV3-1, with a tentative D call TRBD1 (5 bases). V was pared by 6 bases and J by 3 bases, with 11 bases between. CDR3 length: 13 amino acids. Germline V gene lookup returns CDR1 LGHDT and CDR2 YNNKEL (reference sequence). The CDR3 protein is CASRPGWDTEAFF. CDR3 DNA sequence: TGTGCCAGCAGACCAGGGTGGGACACTGAAGCTTTCTTT.

In its sample, this clonotype was seen a few times. The CDR3 here is CASSPRGSVADTQYF. The CDR3 nucleotides are TGTGCCAGCAGCCCACGAGGTAGTGTGGCAGATACGCAGTATTTT. The chain employs TRBV11-2 and TRBJ2-3, with D uncertain. There are 15 residues in the CDR3. Per germline, CDR1 SGHAT and CDR2 FQNNGV. The V and J ends lost 5 bases and 4 bases respectively, with 16 bases between them.

This clonotype showed up just a few times. CDR3 in amino acids: CATKSFSNQPQHF. Here the CDR3 DNA reads TGTGCCACCAAATCCTTTAGCAATCAGCCCCAGCATTTT. V and J are TRBV10-3 and TRBJ1-5; no clear D gene. Trimming shortened V by 10 bases and J by 0 bases, and 10 bases separated the two germline ends. The V gene's germline CDR1 is ENHRY and CDR2 SYGVKD. This CDR3 region has 13 residues.

In its sample, this clonotype was seen a few times. This chain connects TRBV7-2 to TRBJ2-1; 14 nucleotides align to TRBD2. CDR1 SGHTA and CDR2 FQGNSA come from the germline V gene. Losses at the gene ends were 8 bases for V and 5 bases for J; bases not matched to a gene: 5. The CDR3 length is 15 residues. The DNA for the CDR3 is TGTGCCAGCGGTAGACTAGCGGGAGGGAACAATGAGCAGTTCTTC. Protein: CASGRLAGGNNEQFF.

The gene calls are TRBV12-3 or TRBV12-4 and TRBJ2-1; the D gene is possibly TRBD2 (7 bases). V lost 2 bases to trimming and J lost 9 bases, with 20 bases between them. The CDR3 runs 16 residues. The CDR3 reads CASSLRAVGGGGEQFF. The CDR3 bases are TGTGCCAGCAGTTTACGAGCTGTGGGGGGAGGGGGTGAGCAGTTCTTC.

The chain recombines TRBV10-3 with TRBJ2-1; D unresolved. CDR1 and CDR2 from the germline V gene are ENHRY and SYGVKD. The CDR3 spans 12 residues. V lost 0 bases and J 9 bases, leaving 6 bases between the germline ends. DNA for the CDR3: TGTGCCATCAGTGAGTCGGAAGGTGAGCAGTTCTTC. As protein: CAISESEGEQFF.

DNA of the CDR3: TGTGCCAGCTCACCAGTCCGAGAAGCTTTCTTT. It is translated as CASSPVREAFF. The gene calls are TRBV18 and TRBJ1-1; no clear D. This CDR3 comprises 11 residues. V gave up 2 bases and J gave up 8 bases, with 6 bases separating them. The germline V gene has CDR1 KGHSH and CDR2 LQKENI. The complete variable domain, with remaining parts taken from reference TRBV18 and TRBJ1-1, reads NAGVMQNPRHLVRRRGQEARLRCSPMKGHSHVYWYRQLPEEGLKFMVYLQKENIIDESGMPKERFSAEFPKEGPSILRIQQVVRGDSAAYFCASSPVREAFFGQGTRLTVV.

CDR3 loop: CASSFPAGGGAGGPRVYEQYF. The CDR3 DNA sequence: TGTGCCAGCAGTTTTCCTGCAGGCGGGGGAGCGGGAGGGCCCCGGGTCTACGAGCAGTACTTC. The chain combines TRBV28 with TRBJ2-7; 10 nucleotides match TRBD2. Germline CDR1 MDHEN, CDR2 SYDVKM. CDR3 length: 21 amino acids. The V segment lost 3 bases and the J segment 3 bases; nucleotides outside the gene matches: 23.

The chain is built from TRBV11-2 and TRBJ2-1; D is unresolved. The V and J ends lost 6 bases and 2 bases respectively, with 8 bases between them. Germline V gene data show CDR1 as SGHAT and CDR2 as FQNNGV. The CDR3 is 13 amino acids. CDR3 in amino acids: CASRRLTYNEQFF. CDR3 bases: TGTGCCAGCAGACGGTTGACCTACAATGAGCAGTTCTTC.

The J gene is TRBJ2-7, the V gene TRBV10-3; D might be TRBD2 (7 bases). V lost 0 bases to trimming and J lost 2 bases, with 14 bases between them. The CDR3 length is 16 residues. Germline V CDR1 and CDR2: ENHRY, SYGVKD. CDR3 coding DNA: TGTGCCATCAGTGAGTCCGGGGGGCCCGAACCCTACGAGCAGTACTTC. Residues: CAISESGGPEPYEQYF.

This chain uses TRBV6-6 with TRBJ1-2; a possible D gene is TRBD1 (5 bases). The length of the CDR3 is 11 residues. With 4 bases removed from V and 8 bases from J, the gap between germline ends came to 8 bases. The germline V gene has CDR1 MNHNY and CDR2 SVGAGI (reference sequence). CDR3 amino acids: CASSFQGGYTF. Here the CDR3 DNA reads TGTGCCAGCAGTTTTCAGGGCGGCTACACCTTC.

This sequence joins TRBV12-3 or TRBV12-4 and TRBJ1-1, with D unresolved. There are 11 residues in the CDR3. V lost 7 bases and J 2 bases, leaving 5 bases between the germline ends. CDR3 nucleotide sequence: TGTGCCAGCATCCTAAACACTGAAGCTTTCTTT. Its protein is CASILNTEAFF.

J is TRBJ2-3 and V is TRBV28; either TRBD1 or TRBD2 may fit D (5 bases each). Germline loops: CDR1 MDHEN, CDR2 SYDVKM. V was shortened by 4 bases and J by 2 bases, with 13 bases between the two germline ends. This CDR3 comprises 15 residues. The CDR3 DNA is TGTGCCAGCAGTTCGGGGACCTCCACCACAGATACGCAGTATTTT. This codes for CASSSGTSTTDTQYF.

This clonotype has only one observation. The chain uses TRBV20-1 and TRBJ2-7; perhaps D is TRBD1 or TRBD2 (7 bases each). The CDR3 is made up of 15 amino acids. Germline assignment: CDR1 DFQATT and CDR2 SNEGSKA (reference sequence). Trimming stripped 0 bases from V and 7 bases from J, with 19 bases between. The CDR3, as DNA: TGCAGTGCTAGAGATCAGCAGGGGGGGGCCCCTGAGCAGTACGTC. Translating gives CSARDQQGGAPEQYV.

The rearrangement links TRBV7-3 to TRBJ2-1, with 12 positions matching TRBD2. The CDR3 contains 14 residues. From germline, CDR1 is SGHTA and CDR2 FQGTGA. Germline trimming cut 5 bases from V and 8 bases from J; bases unmatched to any gene: 4. CDR3 protein: CASSPGTSGHEQFF. CDR3 coding DNA: TGTGCCAGCAGCCCCGGGACTAGCGGGCATGAGCAGTTCTTC.

This clonotype was counted at least ten times. The rearrangement links TRBV28 to TRBJ2-7; 8 nucleotides line up with TRBD2. The length of the CDR3 is 16 residues. The ends lost 5 bases at V and 3 bases at J; junction bases unmatched: 12. Per germline, CDR1 MDHEN and CDR2 SYDVKM. The CDR3 nucleotides read TGTGCCAGCAGTCCCTTTGGAGCGGGAGAACTCTACGAGCAGTACTTC. Translating gives CASSPFGAGELYEQYF.

This clonotype was seen only a few times. The V gene is TRBV10-3, the J gene TRBJ2-7, with D unclear. This CDR3 has 13 amino acids. Germline CDR1 and CDR2: ENHRY and SYGVKD. The V end lost 4 bases, the J end lost 2 bases, and 9 bases lay between the germline ends. For the CDR3, the DNA is TGTGCCATCAGTGGAACCGACCCCTACGAGCAGTACGTC. Translating it yields CAISGTDPYEQYV.

The rearrangement uses TRBV12-3 or TRBV12-4 and TRBJ2-3; 9 nucleotides match TRBD2. With 6 bases clipped from V and 2 bases from J, the junction kept 3 bases outside the gene matches. The CDR3 is 14 amino acids. The CDR3 coding sequence is TGTGCCAGCAGGACTAGCGGCCACACAGATACGCAGTATTTT. Protein product: CASRTSGHTDTQYF.

The CDR3 coding sequence is TGCGCCAGCAGCGGCGGGACAGGCCTCAAATCCTACGAGCAGTACTTC. Translation: CASSGGTGLKSYEQYF. J is TRBJ2-7 and V is TRBV5-1, with TRBD1 matching 8 bases. This CDR3 comprises 16 residues. Germline values: CDR1 SGHRS, CDR2 YFSETQ. V lost 4 bases and J lost 1; bases outside the gene matches: 10.

V gene TRBV2 combines with J gene TRBJ2-1; no firm D call. This CDR3 is 14 amino acids long. V was cut by 0 bases and J by 5 bases, with 8 bases left in between. The V gene's germline CDR1 is SNHLY and CDR2 FYNNEI. CDR3 nucleotides: TGTGCCAGCAGTGAAGCCTGGGGTCACAATGAGCAGTTCTTC. Protein product: CASSEAWGHNEQFF.

This clonotype showed up just a few times. The rearrangement joins TRBV9 to TRBJ2-2; 9 bases agree with TRBD2. V gave up 0 bases and J gave up 0 bases; unmatched junction bases: 3. Germline V gene data show CDR1 as SGDLS and CDR2 as YYNGEE. The CDR3 spans 17 residues. The CDR3 DNA is TGTGCCAGCAGCGTAGACCCTAGCGGGACGAACACCGGGGAGCTGTTTTTT. It translates to CASSVDPSGTNTGELFF.

The CDR3 DNA reads TGCGCCAGCAGACAAGGGGTGAGGAATGAGCAGTTCTTC. Translating gives CASRQGVRNEQFF. V is TRBV5-1 and J is TRBJ2-1; D may be TRBD1 (5 bases). Germline V lookup: CDR1 SGHRS, CDR2 YFSETQ. Between the trimmed V and J ends, which lost 5 bases and 7 bases, there was a span of 13 bases. This CDR3 comprises 13 residues.

CDR3 amino acids: CASSQNTYNEQFF. CDR3 DNA sequence: TGTGCCAGCAGTCAAAACACGTACAATGAGCAGTTCTTC. The genes are TRBV12-3 or TRBV12-4 and TRBJ2-1; the D is unclear. The V and J ends lost 5 bases and 4 bases respectively, with 9 bases between them. This CDR3 region has 13 residues.

The gene calls are TRBV28 and TRBJ2-6, with D uncertain. CDR1 and CDR2 from the germline V gene are MDHEN and SYDVKM. The CDR3 spans 13 residues. V lost 6 bases to trimming and J lost 0 bases, with 3 bases between them. CDR3 residues: CASRHSGANVLTF. CDR3 in DNA: TGTGCCAGCAGACACTCTGGGGCCAACGTCCTGACTTTC.

This clonotype showed up just a few times. V gene TRBV4-1 combines with J gene TRBJ2-5, with D perhaps being TRBD1 or TRBD2 (6 bases each). Germline V CDR1 and CDR2: MGHRA, YSYEKL. The CDR3 has 15 amino acids. V lost 3 bases and J lost 5, with 16 bases in between. CDR3 in DNA: TGCGCCAGCAGCCAGGAGGGCACAGGGAAGGAGACCCAGTACTTC. Its translation is CASSQEGTGKETQYF.

The chain recombines TRBV12-5 with TRBJ2-1, with a tentative D call TRBD1 (5 bases). V was cut by 5 bases and J by 8 bases, with 16 bases left in between. This CDR3 spans 14 amino acids. Germline values: CDR1 LGHNT, CDR2 FRNRAP. CDR3 sequence: CASGPSAQGYEQFF. DNA for the CDR3: TGTGCTAGTGGTCCCTCCGCCCAGGGTTATGAGCAGTTCTTC.

Only a few counts were recorded for this clonotype. The V gene is TRBV6-2 or TRBV6-3, the J gene TRBJ2-5; 7 nucleotides agree with TRBD2. CDR1 is MNHEY, CDR2 SVGEGT, per germline. V dropped 5 bases and J dropped 1; count of bases not matched to a gene: 1. CDR3 size: 13 residues. The CDR3 DNA follows: TGTGCCAGCAGTCAGCGGGGCCAAGAGACCCAGTACTTC. Protein product: CASSQRGQETQYF.

This clonotype was recorded a few times. This sequence joins TRBV9 and TRBJ2-7; D could derive from TRBD1 or TRBD2 (5 bases each). Germline CDR1 SGDLS, CDR2 YYNGEE. CDR3 length: 14 amino acids. With 7 bases removed from V and 7 bases from J, the gap between germline ends came to 21 bases. CDR3 in DNA: TGTGCCAGCGGCAGGGCAGGAGGCGCCGGGGAGCAGTACTTC. This codes for CASGRAGGAGEQYF. Using reference TRBV9 and TRBJ2-7 for the parts outside the CDR3, the full variable domain is DSGVTQTPKHLITATGQRVTLRCSPRSGDLSVYWYQQSLDQGLQFLIQYYNGEERAKGNILERFSAQQFPDLHSELNLSSLELGDSALYFCASGRAGGAGEQYFGPGTRLTVT.

Only a few counts were recorded for this clonotype. The chain links TRBV4-1 to TRBJ1-6, with D uncertain. Between the trimmed V and J ends, which lost 3 bases and 0 bases, there was a span of 6 bases. The CDR3 runs 15 residues. In germline, CDR1 is MGHRA, CDR2 YSYEKL. The CDR3 sequence: CASSQQSSYNSPLHF. The CDR3 DNA follows: TGCGCCAGCAGCCAGCAGAGCTCCTATAATTCACCCCTCCACTTT.

The V gene is TRBV5-1, the J gene TRBJ2-5; 8 nucleotides align to TRBD2. Germline values: CDR1 SGHRS, CDR2 YFSETQ. The junction had 9 bases not matched to a gene; V was cut back by 0 bases and J by 2 bases. This CDR3 region has 17 residues. The CDR3, as DNA: TGCGCCAGCAGCTTGGCCGCTAGCGGGCAGACTCAAGAGACCCAGTACTTC. As protein: CASSLAASGQTQETQYF.